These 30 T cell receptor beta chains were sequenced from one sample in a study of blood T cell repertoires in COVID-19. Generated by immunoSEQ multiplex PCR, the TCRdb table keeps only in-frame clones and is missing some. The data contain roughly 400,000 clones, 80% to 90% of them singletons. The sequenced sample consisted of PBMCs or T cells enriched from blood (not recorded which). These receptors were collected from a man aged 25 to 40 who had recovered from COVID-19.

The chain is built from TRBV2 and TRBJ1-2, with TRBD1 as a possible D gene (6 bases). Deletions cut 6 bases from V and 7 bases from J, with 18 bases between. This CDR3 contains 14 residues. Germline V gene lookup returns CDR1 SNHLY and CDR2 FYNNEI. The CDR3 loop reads CASRIDKSRGGYTF. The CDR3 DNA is TGTGCCAGCAGGATAGATAAAAGCAGGGGTGGCTACACCTTC.

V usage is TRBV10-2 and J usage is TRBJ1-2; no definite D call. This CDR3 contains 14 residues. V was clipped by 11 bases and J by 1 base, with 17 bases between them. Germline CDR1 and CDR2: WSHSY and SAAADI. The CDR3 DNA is TGCGCCGGTGCCGAGGGAAAGATTAACTATGGCTACACCTTC. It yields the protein CAGAEGKINYGYTF.

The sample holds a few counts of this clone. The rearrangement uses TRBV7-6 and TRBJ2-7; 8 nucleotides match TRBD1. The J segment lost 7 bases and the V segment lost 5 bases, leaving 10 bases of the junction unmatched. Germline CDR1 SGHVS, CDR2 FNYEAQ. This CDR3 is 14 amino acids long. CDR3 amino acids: CASSLDRGGYEQYF. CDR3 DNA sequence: TGTGCCAGCAGCCTCGACAGGGGTGGGTATGAGCAGTACTTC. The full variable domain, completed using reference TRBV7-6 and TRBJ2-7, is GAGVSQSPRYKVTKRGQDVALRCDPISGHVSLYWYRQALGQGPEFLTYFNYEAQQDKSGLPNDRFSAERPEGSISTLTIQRTEQRDSAMYRCASSLDRGGYEQYFGPGTRLTVT.

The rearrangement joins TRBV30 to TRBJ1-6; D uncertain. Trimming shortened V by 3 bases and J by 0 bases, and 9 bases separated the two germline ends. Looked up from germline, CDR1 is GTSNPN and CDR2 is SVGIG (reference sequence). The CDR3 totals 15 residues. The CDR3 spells CAWRSASSYNSPLHF. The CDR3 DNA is TGTGCCTGGAGATCAGCGAGCTCCTATAATTCACCCCTCCACTTT.

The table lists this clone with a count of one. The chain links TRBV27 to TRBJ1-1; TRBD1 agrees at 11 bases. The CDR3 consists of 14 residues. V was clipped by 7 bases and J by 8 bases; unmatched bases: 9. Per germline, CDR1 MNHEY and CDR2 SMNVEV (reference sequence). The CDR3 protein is CASNPGTGGAEAFF. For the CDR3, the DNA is TGTGCCAGCAACCCTGGGACAGGGGGAGCGGAAGCTTTCTTT.

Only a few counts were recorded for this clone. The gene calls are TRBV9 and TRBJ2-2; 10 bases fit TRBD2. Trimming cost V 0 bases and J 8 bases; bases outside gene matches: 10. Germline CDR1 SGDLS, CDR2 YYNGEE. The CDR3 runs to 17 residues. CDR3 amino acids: CASSVVAGGSVSGELFF. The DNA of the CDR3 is TGTGCCAGCAGCGTAGTAGCGGGAGGTTCCGTATCGGGGGAGCTGTTTTTT.

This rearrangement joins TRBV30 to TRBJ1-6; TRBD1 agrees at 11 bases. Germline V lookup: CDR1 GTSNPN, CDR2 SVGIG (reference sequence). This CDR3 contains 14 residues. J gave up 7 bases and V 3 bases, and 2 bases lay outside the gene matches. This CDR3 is CAWRGQGVNSPLHF. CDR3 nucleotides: TGTGCCTGGAGGGGACAGGGGGTGAATTCACCCCTCCACTTT.

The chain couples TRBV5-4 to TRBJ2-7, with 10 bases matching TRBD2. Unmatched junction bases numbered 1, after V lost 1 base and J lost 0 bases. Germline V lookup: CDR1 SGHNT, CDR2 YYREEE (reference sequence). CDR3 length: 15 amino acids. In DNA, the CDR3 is TGTGCCAGCAGCTTGTCTAGCGGGAGCTCCTACGAGCAGTACTTC. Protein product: CASSLSSGSSYEQYF.

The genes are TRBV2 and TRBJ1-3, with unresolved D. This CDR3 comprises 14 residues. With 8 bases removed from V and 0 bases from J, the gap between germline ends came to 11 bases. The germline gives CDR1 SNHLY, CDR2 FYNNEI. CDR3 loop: CASLLRGSGNTIYF. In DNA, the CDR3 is TGTGCCAGCCTCCTGAGAGGCTCTGGAAACACCATATATTTT.

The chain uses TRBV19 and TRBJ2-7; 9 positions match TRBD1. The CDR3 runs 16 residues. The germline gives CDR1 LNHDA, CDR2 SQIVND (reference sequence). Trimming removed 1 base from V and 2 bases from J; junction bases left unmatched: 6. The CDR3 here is CASSIARDRDPYEQYF. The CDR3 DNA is TGTGCCAGTAGTATAGCACGGGACAGGGATCCCTACGAGCAGTACTTC.

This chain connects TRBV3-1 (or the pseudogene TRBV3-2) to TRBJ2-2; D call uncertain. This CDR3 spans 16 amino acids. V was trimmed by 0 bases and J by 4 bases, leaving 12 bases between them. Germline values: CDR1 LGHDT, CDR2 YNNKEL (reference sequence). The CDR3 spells CASSQEVQASTGELFF. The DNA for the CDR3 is TGTGCCAGCAGCCAAGAAGTTCAAGCGAGCACCGGGGAGCTGTTTTTT.

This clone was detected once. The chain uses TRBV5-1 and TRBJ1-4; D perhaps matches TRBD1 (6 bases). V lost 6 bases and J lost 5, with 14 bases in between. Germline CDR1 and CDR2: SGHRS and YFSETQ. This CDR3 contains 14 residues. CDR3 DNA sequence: TGCGCCAGCACCGCGGCTGGGACAAATGAAAAACTGTTTTTT. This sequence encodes CASTAAGTNEKLFF.

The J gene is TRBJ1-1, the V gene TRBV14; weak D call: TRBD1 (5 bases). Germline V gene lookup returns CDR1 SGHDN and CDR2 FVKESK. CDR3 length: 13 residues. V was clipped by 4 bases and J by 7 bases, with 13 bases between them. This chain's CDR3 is CASSRQARGEAFF. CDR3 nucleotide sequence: TGTGCCAGCAGCCGTCAGGCTAGGGGTGAAGCTTTCTTT.

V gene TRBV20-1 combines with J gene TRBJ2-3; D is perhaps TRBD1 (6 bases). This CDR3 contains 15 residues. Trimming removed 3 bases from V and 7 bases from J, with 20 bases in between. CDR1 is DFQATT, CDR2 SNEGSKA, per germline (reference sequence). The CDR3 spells CSASRPVTGSHTQYF. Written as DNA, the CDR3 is TGCAGTGCTAGTAGGCCTGTTACAGGGAGTCATACGCAGTATTTT.

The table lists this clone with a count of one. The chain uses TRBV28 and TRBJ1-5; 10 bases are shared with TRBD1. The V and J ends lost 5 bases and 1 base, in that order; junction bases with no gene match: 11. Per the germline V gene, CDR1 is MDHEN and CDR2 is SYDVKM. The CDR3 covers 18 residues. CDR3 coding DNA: TGTGCCAGCAGTCTCACCGGGACAGGGGCGGGGAGCAATCAGCCCCAGCATTTT. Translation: CASSLTGTGAGSNQPQHF. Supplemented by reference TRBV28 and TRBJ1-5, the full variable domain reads DVKVTQSSRYLVKRTGEKVFLECVQDMDHENMFWYRQDPGLGLRLIYFSYDVKMKEKGDIPEGYSVSREKKERFSLILESASTNQTSMYLCASSLTGTGAGSNQPQHFGDGTRLSIL.

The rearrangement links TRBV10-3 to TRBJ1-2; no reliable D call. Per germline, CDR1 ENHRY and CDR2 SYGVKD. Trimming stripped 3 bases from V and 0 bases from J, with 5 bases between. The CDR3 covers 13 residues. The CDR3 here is CAISDTSNYGYTF. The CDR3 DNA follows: TGTGCCATCAGTGATACATCTAACTATGGCTACACCTTC.

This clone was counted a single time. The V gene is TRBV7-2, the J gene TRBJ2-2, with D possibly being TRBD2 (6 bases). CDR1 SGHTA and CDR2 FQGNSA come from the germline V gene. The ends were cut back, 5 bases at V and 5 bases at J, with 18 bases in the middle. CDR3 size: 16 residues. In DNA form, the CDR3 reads TGTGCCAGCAGCCCTTGGGACTCACACCGTACCGGGGAGCTGTTTTTT. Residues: CASSPWDSHRTGELFF.

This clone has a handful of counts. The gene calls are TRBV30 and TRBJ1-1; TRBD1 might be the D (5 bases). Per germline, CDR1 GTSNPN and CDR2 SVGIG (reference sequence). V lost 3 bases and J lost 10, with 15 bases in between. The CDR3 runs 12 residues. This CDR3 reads CAWSRLLGGAFF. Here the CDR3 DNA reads TGTGCCTGGAGCAGACTTCTCGGGGGAGCTTTCTTT.

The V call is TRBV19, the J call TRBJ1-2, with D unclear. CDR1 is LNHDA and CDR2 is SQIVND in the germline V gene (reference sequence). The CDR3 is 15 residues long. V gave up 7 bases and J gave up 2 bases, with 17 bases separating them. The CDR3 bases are TGTGCCAGTAACCCGGACGGACTGTCCAACTATGGCTACACCTTC. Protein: CASNPDGLSNYGYTF.

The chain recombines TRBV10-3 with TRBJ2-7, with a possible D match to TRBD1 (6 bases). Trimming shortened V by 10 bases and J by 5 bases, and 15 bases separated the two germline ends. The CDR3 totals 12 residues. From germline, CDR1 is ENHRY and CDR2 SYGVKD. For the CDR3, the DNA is TGTGCCACCGGAAGTAGGGGGAACGAGCAGTACTTC. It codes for CATGSRGNEQYF.

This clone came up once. The CDR3: CASSHQYTEAFF. The CDR3 DNA reads as TGTGCCAGCAGTCACCAGTACACTGAAGCTTTCTTT. This chain links TRBV6-2 or TRBV6-3 with TRBJ1-1; D gene unclear. The CDR3 runs to 12 residues. V dropped 5 bases and J dropped 3 bases, with 7 bases sitting between them. CDR1 and CDR2 (germline): MNHEY, SVGEGT.

The CDR3 DNA is TGTGCCAGCAGTGATACAGGGGTCGAGCAGCCCCAGCATTTT. The encoded protein is CASSDTGVEQPQHF. The chain couples TRBV6-2 or TRBV6-3 to TRBJ1-5, with 7 bases fitting TRBD1. CDR1 is MNHEY and CDR2 is SVGEGT in the germline V gene. With V trimmed by 5 bases and J by 7 bases, 8 bases remained unmatched. CDR3 length equals 14 residues.

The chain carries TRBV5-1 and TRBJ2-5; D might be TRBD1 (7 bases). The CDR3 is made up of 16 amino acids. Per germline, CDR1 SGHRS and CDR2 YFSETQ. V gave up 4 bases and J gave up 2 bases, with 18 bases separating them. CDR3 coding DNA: TGCGCCAGCAGCCCGGGTGGGCAGGGGGGTCAAGAGACCCAGTACTTC. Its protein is CASSPGGQGGQETQYF.

The CDR3 reads CASGGAATNEKLFF. CDR3 in DNA: TGTGCCAGCGGCGGGGCGGCAACTAATGAAAAACTGTTTTTT. The chain links TRBV18 to TRBJ1-4; D is perhaps TRBD1 (5 bases). The V end lost 8 bases, the J end lost 0 bases, and 10 bases lay between the germline ends. Germline CDR1 and CDR2: KGHSH and LQKENI. The CDR3 runs 14 residues.

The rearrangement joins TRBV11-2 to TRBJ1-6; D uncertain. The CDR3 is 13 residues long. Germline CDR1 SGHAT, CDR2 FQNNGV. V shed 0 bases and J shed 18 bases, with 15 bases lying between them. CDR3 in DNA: TGTGCCAGCAGCTTAGATCCGGATTTCAGGCGCCACTTT. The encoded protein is CASSLDPDFRRHF.

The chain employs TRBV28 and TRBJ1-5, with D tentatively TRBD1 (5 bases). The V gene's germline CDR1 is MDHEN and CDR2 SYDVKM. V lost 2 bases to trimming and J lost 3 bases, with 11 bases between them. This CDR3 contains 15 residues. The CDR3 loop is CASSLGDRYNQPQHF. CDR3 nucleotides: TGTGCCAGCAGTTTAGGTGACAGATACAATCAGCCCCAGCATTTT.

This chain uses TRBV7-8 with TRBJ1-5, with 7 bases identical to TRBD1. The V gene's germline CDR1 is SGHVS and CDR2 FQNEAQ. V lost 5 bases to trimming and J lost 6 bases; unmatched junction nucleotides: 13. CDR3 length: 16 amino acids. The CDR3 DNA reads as TGTGCCAGCAGCCTGGGACAGCAGAAGCAGTTTCAGCCCCAGCATTTT. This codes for CASSLGQQKQFQPQHF. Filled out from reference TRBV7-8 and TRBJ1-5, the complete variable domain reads GAGVSQSPRYKVAKRGQDVALRCDPISGHVSLFWYQQALGQGPEFLTYFQNEAQLDKSGLPSDRFFAERPEGSVSTLKIQRTQQEDSAVYLCASSLGQQKQFQPQHFGDGTRLSIL.

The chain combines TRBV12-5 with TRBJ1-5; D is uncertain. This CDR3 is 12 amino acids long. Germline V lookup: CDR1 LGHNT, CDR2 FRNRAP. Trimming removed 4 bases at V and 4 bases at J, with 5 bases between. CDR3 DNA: TGTGCTAGTGGTTATCCGAATCAGCCCCAGCATTTT. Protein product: CASGYPNQPQHF.

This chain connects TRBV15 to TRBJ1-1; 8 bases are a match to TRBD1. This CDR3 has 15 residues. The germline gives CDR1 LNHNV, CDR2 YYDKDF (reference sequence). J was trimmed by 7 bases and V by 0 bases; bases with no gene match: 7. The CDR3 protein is CATSRDRGQEVEAFF. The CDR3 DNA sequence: TGTGCCACCAGCAGAGATCGGGGACAGGAGGTTGAAGCTTTCTTT.

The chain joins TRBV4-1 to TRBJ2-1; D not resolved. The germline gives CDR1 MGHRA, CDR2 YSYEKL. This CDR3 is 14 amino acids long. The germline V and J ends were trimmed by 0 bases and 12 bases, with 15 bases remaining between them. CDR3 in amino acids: CASSQEADMVGQFF. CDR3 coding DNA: TGCGCCAGCAGCCAAGAGGCAGATATGGTTGGGCAGTTCTTC.